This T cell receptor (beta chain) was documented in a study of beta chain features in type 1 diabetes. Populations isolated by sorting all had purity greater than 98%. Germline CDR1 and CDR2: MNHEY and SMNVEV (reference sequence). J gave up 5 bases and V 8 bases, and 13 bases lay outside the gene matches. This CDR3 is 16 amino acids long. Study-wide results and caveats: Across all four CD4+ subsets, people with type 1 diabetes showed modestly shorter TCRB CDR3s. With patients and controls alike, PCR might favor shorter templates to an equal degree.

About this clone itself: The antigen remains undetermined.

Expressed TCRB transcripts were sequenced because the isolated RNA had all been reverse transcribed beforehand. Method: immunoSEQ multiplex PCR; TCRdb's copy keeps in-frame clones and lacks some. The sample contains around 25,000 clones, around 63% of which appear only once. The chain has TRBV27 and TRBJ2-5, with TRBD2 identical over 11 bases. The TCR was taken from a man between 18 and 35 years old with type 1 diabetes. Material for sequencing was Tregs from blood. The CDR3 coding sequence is TGTGCCAGCGCCCTCCTTAGCGGGGGGGCAGGGGAGACCCAGTACTTC. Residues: CASALLSGGAGETQYF.